This TCR beta chain was profiled in a study of T cells in Graves' hyperthyroidism and ophthalmopathy (dated 2019 in TCRdb). For context, the study as a whole: Peripheral blood samples were taken at initial diagnosis, before any treatment was given. TCR Vbeta CDR3 sequencing of fewer than 150 peripheral blood samples (over 40 ophthalmopathy, roughly 74 hyperthyroidism and roughly 17 progressor patients) is reported in the paper. To identify TCR V-J signatures that set the groups apart, the researchers used a discovery cohort of approximately 98 patients, made up of 40 to 45 with Graves' ophthalmopathy and 57 with stable Graves' hyperthyroidism. In about 6 Graves' hyperthyroidism patients, the study also compared T-cell repertoires from thyroid tissue with T-cell repertoires from blood. Whether ophthalmopathy could be predicted prospectively was tested in an independent validation cohort made up of under 20 hyperthyroidism patients plus 17 patients who later progressed to ophthalmopathy. After blood sampling, hyperthyroidism patients were treated with methimazole at a starting dose of 30 mg daily, and ophthalmopathy patients were treated with high-dose intravenous methylprednisolone. The 100 discovery patients were divided at random into training and test sets in a 7:3 ratio.

Amplification of TCR beta CDR3 regions was carried out from RNA transcripts. The first round of RT-PCR for the TCR CDR3 was performed with the HTBI primer set and the Qiagen OneStep RT-PCR kit. Libraries were constructed in a second round of multiplex PCR, after which size selection and purification were carried out. Paired-end sequencing of the libraries was performed with 100 bp reads on an Illumina HiSeq2000. The paper's data handling went like this. Raw data were processed with SOAPnuke, discarding reads with adapters, uncalled bases, mean Phred below 15, or no exact constant-primer or identifier match. COPE v1.2.5 was used to merge the high-quality paired reads, and each unique nucleotide sequence was defined as a clonotype. Clonotypes were aligned to IMGT TRBV, TRBD and TRBJ reference segments using MiTCR v1.1. Only V-J combinations with frequency above 0.0001, covering 98% to 99.2% of repertoires, were analysed. A TCS score was defined as the ratio of F50 (clonal expansion) to E x V (chaos), with BLOSUM62-based TCRdist applied between CDR3 peptides within each V-J. Welch's t-statistics and random forest reduced around 550 V-J features to 13, which were used in a naive Bayes classifier (R e1071). The public reads were run again by TCRdb, first through fastp at Q25 and then through MiXCR, and only productive beta chains were kept. Duplicate CDR3 protein sequences are folded into a single record with the most common DNA and genes. The V and J calls follow TCRdb's processing rather than the paper's. Within this sample are under 350,000 distinct CDR3 sequences, with roughly 13% of them counted one time only. 30% to 40% of the sample is held by the ten biggest clonotypes.

Results the study describes overall, beyond this receptor: In cross-validation, a model built on a 13 V-J signature told ophthalmopathy apart from stable hyperthyroidism with roughly 87% sensitivity and approximately 84% specificity, and in testing the same model reached 80%/75%. Sample size was not statistically predetermined, and blinding of investigators to group allocation was not performed. Most expanded thyroid clonotypes (frequency above 0.001) were also found in blood, which suggests that blood repertoires may mirror thyroid immune responses. In validation, the model predicted progression to ophthalmopathy a median of around 6.5 months before onset, with approximately 70% sensitivity and roughly 79% specificity.

Based on the germline V gene (reference sequence), the CDR1 and CDR2 sequences are MNHEY and SMNVEV. Counted from cysteine to phenylalanine, this CDR3 has 13 amino acids. Only CDR3 DNA remains: 39 bases, in frame from the first base. V is clipped by 2 bases and J by 2 bases, and the sequence between their germline boundaries is 6 bases long. In the ophthalmopathy patients, disease was moderately to severely active, with a Clinical Activity Score of 3 or more, a NOSPECS grade of 4 or more, and a duration of less than 3 months. Exclusion was applied to patients with uncontrolled infections, other autoimmune diseases, pregnancy or lactation. Diagnoses were established on the basis of clinical symptoms, serum thyroxine and TRAb, thyroid ultrasound, and orbital computed tomography. Ficoll-Paque density gradient centrifugation was used to isolate PBMCs from around 10 ml of fresh peripheral blood. Trizol reagent was used to extract total RNA, and RNA quality was then checked on an Agilent 2100 Bioanalyzer.

In this sample, this clonotype turned up many times. The antigen this receptor binds is unknown. Since a much larger clone is just one base distant, this may be a read error. The origin of this receptor is a woman aged 40 to 50 with Graves' ophthalmopathy. Here the chain combines TRBV27 and TRBJ1-2, with the D gene call left open. Sequenced sample: blood. The DNA reads TGTGCCAGCAGTTTAAGAGGGAACTATGGCTACACCTTC. This yields the protein CASSLRGNYGYTF.